The rows below give T cell receptor beta chains drawn from one sample of a study of T cell responses to AZD1222 COVID-19 vaccine. The data were produced by immunoSEQ multiplex PCR, yet TCRdb's version contains in-frame clones alone and is incomplete. The data hold about 140,000 clones, with about 92% observed a single time. Source: peripheral blood, taken on day 0 of MenACWY control vaccination. The source is an adult in good health. Each CDR3 is given with its conserved first and last residue. Fields, in order: D gene, J gene, clone size, V gene, CDR3 DNA, CDR3 protein. A D gene is named only where the DNA matches it firmly. Rows may omit the clone size; those that give it use once, few, many or a size class.

-,TRBJ1-2,-,TRBV29-1,TGCAGCGTTGAGAGGACCTCCTATGGCTACACCTTC,CSVERTSYGYTF
TRBD1,TRBJ1-2,-,TRBV4-2,TGTGCCAGCAGTCGCCTGGACAGGGCTAATGGCTACACCTTC,CASSRLDRANGYTF
-,TRBJ2-3,-,TRBV10-3,TGTGCCATCAGTAACGGTGGGAGTGCAGATACGCAGTATTTT,CAISNGGSADTQYF
-,TRBJ1-2,once,TRBV9,TGTGCCAGCAGCCCGACGGGGCAGGGATTTAACTATGGCTACACCTTC,CASSPTGQGFNYGYTF
TRBD1,TRBJ1-3,-,TRBV7-2,TGTGCCAGCAGATCCGGGACAGGGGATAGCACTGGAAACACCATATATTTT,CASRSGTGDSTGNTIYF
TRBD1,TRBJ1-1,-,TRBV18,TGTGCCAGCTCACCGGGACAGGGACTTCGATTAATGAACACTGAAGCTTTCTTT,CASSPGQGLRLMNTEAFF
TRBD1,TRBJ2-7,few,TRBV6-5,TGTGCCAGCTACAGGGGGATTTTCGACGAGCAGTACTTC,CASYRGIFDEQYF
TRBD2,TRBJ2-1,-,TRBV5-1,TGCGCCAGCAATGGCGGGAGTGCGTTCTACAATGAGCAGTTCTTC,CASNGGSAFYNEQFF
TRBD2,TRBJ2-7,-,TRBV5-1,TGCGCCAGCAGCCCGTCGGGAGGGTGGGAGCAGTACTTC,CASSPSGGWEQYF
-,TRBJ1-1,-,TRBV6-2/TRBV6-3,TGTGCCAGCAGTTATTTTCCTAAGGCGAACACTGAAGCTTTCTTT,CASSYFPKANTEAFF
-,TRBJ1-5,-,TRBV28,TGTGCCAGCAGTTTCTCCCAGGGCTGGAGCCAGCCCCAGCATTTT,CASSFSQGWSQPQHF
TRBD2,TRBJ2-1,-,TRBV10-1,TGCGCCAGCAGTGGTGCGGGAGTGGGGTTCAATGAGCAGTTCTTC,CASSGAGVGFNEQFF
-,TRBJ2-5,-,TRBV2,TGTGCCAGCAGTGAGCACAGCACGGAGACCCAGTACTTC,CASSEHSTETQYF
-,TRBJ1-1,-,TRBV19,TGTGCCAGTAGTGTGACAGGTGTGGACACTGAAGCTTTCTTT,CASSVTGVDTEAFF
TRBD1,TRBJ1-2,-,TRBV5-1,TGCGCCAGCAGCCATCCGGGACAGGGAAATGGCTACACCTTC,CASSHPGQGNGYTF
-,TRBJ2-3,-,TRBV4-3,TGCGCCAGCAGCCAAGAGCTACCGGGACCTCAGTATTTT,CASSQELPGPQYF
TRBD2,TRBJ2-7,-,TRBV27,TGTGCCAGCAGTCGAAGCGGGAGAAGTACGTACGAGCAGTACTTC,CASSRSGRSTYEQYF
-,TRBJ2-3,-,TRBV4-2,TGTGCCAGCAGCCCCCGGGGTTCCACAGATACGCAGTATTTT,CASSPRGSTDTQYF
-,TRBJ1-1,-,TRBV4-1,TGCGCCAGCAGTCACAGGGCGAACACTGAAGCTTTCTTT,CASSHRANTEAFF
-,TRBJ2-5,-,TRBV2,TGTGCCAGCAGTGGGCAGGGAGGGGGAGAGACCCAGTACTTC,CASSGQGGGETQYF
TRBD2,TRBJ2-3,once,TRBV4-1,TGCGCCAGCAGCCAAGAAGGATCCGGGAGGACAGATACGCAGTATTTT,CASSQEGSGRTDTQYF
TRBD1,TRBJ1-1,-,TRBV27,TGTGCCAGCAGTTTAAGGACAGGGATGAACACTGAAGCTTTCTTT,CASSLRTGMNTEAFF
TRBD2,TRBJ2-7,once,TRBV20-1,TGCAGTGCTGGACTAGCGAACGAGCAGTACTTC,CSAGLANEQYF
-,TRBJ1-2,-,TRBV16,TGTGCCAGCAGCCACCCTGGGGCGGACTATGGCTACACCTTC,CASSHPGADYGYTF
-,TRBJ1-2,-,TRBV6-1,TGTGCCAGCAGTGATGGGATAGGGCGACTGCAACGCTACACCTTC,CASSDGIGRLQRYTF
-,TRBJ1-2,once,TRBV4-1,TGCGCCAGCAGCCAAGGGGGCGGCAGCTATGGCTACACCTTC,CASSQGGGSYGYTF
-,TRBJ2-1,-,TRBV2,TGTGCCAGCAGTTCGGTTCAAAACTACAATGAGCAGTTCTTC,CASSSVQNYNEQFF
TRBD1,TRBJ2-1,-,TRBV15,TGTGCCACCAGCAGGGACAGGGGGCCCAATGAGCAGTTCTTC,CATSRDRGPNEQFF
-,TRBJ2-7,-,TRBV27,TGTGCCAGCAGTTTGTTCCTGGCCCAGGGCGAGCAGTACTTC,CASSLFLAQGEQYF
-,TRBJ1-6,-,TRBV11-2,TGTGCCAGCAGCCCGGACAGTTCGCGCAATTCACCCCTCCACTTT,CASSPDSSRNSPLHF
-,TRBJ2-6,-,TRBV15,TGTGCCACCAGCAGAGGTACAGGGCCCTCTGGGGCCAACGTCCTGACTTTC,CATSRGTGPSGANVLTF
TRBD1,TRBJ2-7,-,TRBV5-5,TGTGCCAGCAGCGCGGGACAGGGGCTCGAGCAGTACTTC,CASSAGQGLEQYF
TRBD1,TRBJ2-1,-,TRBV7-9,TGTGCCAGCAGCTTGGGGACAGGGGGCCTTATCTACAATGAGCAGTTCTTC,CASSLGTGGLIYNEQFF
-,TRBJ1-2,-,TRBV12-3/TRBV12-4,TGTGCCAGCAGTTTAATTAGTGTCTATGGCTACACCTTC,CASSLISVYGYTF
-,TRBJ2-1,-,TRBV7-3,TGTGCCAGCAGCTTAGGGAATGGGCAGTTCTTC,CASSLGNGQFF
TRBD2,TRBJ2-7,-,TRBV9,TGTGCCAGCAGCGTAGGGGTAGCGGGCCCCTACGAGCAGTACTTC,CASSVGVAGPYEQYF
-,TRBJ1-5,-,TRBV28,TGTGCCAGCAGTTTCAGGCTCGGGGACGATAGCAATCAGCCCCAGCATTTT,CASSFRLGDDSNQPQHF
TRBD2,TRBJ2-2,-,TRBV11-2,TGTGCCAGCAGCTCGGGACTAGCGGACGGGGAGCTGTTTTTT,CASSSGLADGELFF
-,TRBJ2-7,few,TRBV27,TGTGCCAGCAGTTTAGGGTGGCGGGTCGCGGGCTACGAGCAGTACTTC,CASSLGWRVAGYEQYF
TRBD2,TRBJ2-1,-,TRBV28,TGTGCCAGCAGTTTACGGGGACTAGCGGGAGCATACGAGCAGTTCTTC,CASSLRGLAGAYEQFF
-,TRBJ2-1,-,TRBV7-9,TGTGCCAGCAGCTTTCTGCGGAGTGAGCAGTTCTTC,CASSFLRSEQFF
-,TRBJ1-3,-,TRBV11-2,TGTGCCAGCAGCTTAGTTGGCCCTCCTATCTCTGGAAACACCATATATTTT,CASSLVGPPISGNTIYF
-,TRBJ1-2,-,TRBV3-1/TRBV3-2,TGTGCCAGCAGCCAAGAGAGATCCTCTTTTGGCTACACCTTC,CASSQERSSFGYTF
-,TRBJ2-3,-,TRBV7-3,TGTGCCAGCAGCTTAAGGGCCTCGCGGGATACGCAGTATTTT,CASSLRASRDTQYF
-,TRBJ1-1,once,TRBV7-3,TGTGCCAGCAGCCCGGCGGGCCGCACTGAAGCTTTCTTT,CASSPAGRTEAFF
-,TRBJ1-3,-,TRBV7-8,TGTGCCAGCAGCTTGGGGGCGACAAGACTCAGCTCTGGAAACACCATATATTTT,CASSLGATRLSSGNTIYF
-,TRBJ1-6,-,TRBV19,TGTGCCAGTAGGGAACAGGGATATTCACCCCTCCACTTT,CASREQGYSPLHF
TRBD1,TRBJ1-2,-,TRBV5-6,TGTGCCAGCAGCTTGGGACAGGGGGTGTATGGCTACACCTTC,CASSLGQGVYGYTF
-,TRBJ1-1,-,TRBV21-1,TGTGCCAGCAGCGACCGAGGGGGCTTGAACACTGAAGCTTTCTTT,CASSDRGGLNTEAFF
-,TRBJ1-4,-,TRBV5-1,TGCGCCAGCAGAGCCAGCCCGGGGGAAAAACTGTTTTTT,CASRASPGEKLFF
-,TRBJ2-2,-,TRBV12-3/TRBV12-4,TGTGCCAGCAGGACTAGAGCCGGGGAGCTGTTTTTT,CASRTRAGELFF
-,TRBJ1-2,-,TRBV7-8,TGTGCCAGCAGCCTTAAGTGGGGGGCAGATGGCTACACCTTC,CASSLKWGADGYTF
-,TRBJ1-5,-,TRBV11-2,TGTGCCAGCAGCTCGGACAATGGCAATCAGCCCCAGCATTTT,CASSSDNGNQPQHF
-,TRBJ2-5,once,TRBV28,TGTGCCAGCAGTCCCCTTGCGCAAGAGACCCAGTACTTC,CASSPLAQETQYF
-,TRBJ1-2,-,TRBV4-1,TGCGCCCGCAGCCGCCCCGACAGGAACTATGGCTACACCTTC,CARSRPDRNYGYTF
-,TRBJ2-7,few,TRBV5-5,TGTGCCAGCAGTACGACCATATACTACGAGCAGTACTTC,CASSTTIYYEQYF
TRBD1,TRBJ2-1,-,TRBV5-1,TGCGCCAGCAGCTCGATCGGGACAGGGATCTTTAACGATGAGCAGTTCTTC,CASSSIGTGIFNDEQFF